The entry below describes one TCR beta chain. This sample is part of a study of blood T cell repertoires in COVID-19. V gave up 3 bases and J gave up 3 bases, with 7 bases separating them. This CDR3 is built from 12 residues. Germline V gene lookup returns CDR1 SQVTM and CDR2 ANQGSEA. Sequencing used immunoSEQ multiplex PCR; TCRdb keeps in-frame clones, though not all of them. The sample consists of under 70,000 clones, roughly 84% of them appearing once. Sequencing was performed on peripheral blood. The J gene is TRBJ2-3, the V gene TRBV29-1; D is perhaps TRBD2 (5 bases). The origin of this receptor is a woman older than 75 with acute or convalescent COVID-19. CDR3 DNA: TGCAGCGTTGAGGGCGGGACAGATACGCAGTATTTT. It is translated as CSVEGGTDTQYF.